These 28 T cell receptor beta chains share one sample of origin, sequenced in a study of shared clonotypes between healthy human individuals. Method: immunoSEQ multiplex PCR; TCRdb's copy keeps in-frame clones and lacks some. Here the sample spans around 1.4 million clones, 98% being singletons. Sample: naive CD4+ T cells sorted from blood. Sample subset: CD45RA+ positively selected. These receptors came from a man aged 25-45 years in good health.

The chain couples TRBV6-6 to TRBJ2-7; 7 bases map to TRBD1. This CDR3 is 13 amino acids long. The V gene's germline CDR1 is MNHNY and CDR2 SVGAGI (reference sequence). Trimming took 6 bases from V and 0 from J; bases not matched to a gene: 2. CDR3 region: CASRQGDSYEQYF. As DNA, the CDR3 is TGTGCCAGCAGGCAGGGGGACTCCTACGAGCAGTACTTC.

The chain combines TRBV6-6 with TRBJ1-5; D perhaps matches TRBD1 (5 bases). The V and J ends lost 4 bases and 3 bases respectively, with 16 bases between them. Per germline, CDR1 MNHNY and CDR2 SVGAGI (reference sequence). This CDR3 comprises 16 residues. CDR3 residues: CASSSLGAGTNQPQHF. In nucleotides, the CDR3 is TGTGCCAGCAGTTCACTCGGAGCGGGGACCAATCAGCCCCAGCATTTT.

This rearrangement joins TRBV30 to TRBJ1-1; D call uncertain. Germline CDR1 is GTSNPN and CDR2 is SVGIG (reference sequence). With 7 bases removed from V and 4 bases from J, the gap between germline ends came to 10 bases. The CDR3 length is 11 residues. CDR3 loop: CASLGGTEAFF. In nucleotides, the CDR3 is TGTGCCTCCCTCGGTGGCACTGAAGCTTTCTTT.

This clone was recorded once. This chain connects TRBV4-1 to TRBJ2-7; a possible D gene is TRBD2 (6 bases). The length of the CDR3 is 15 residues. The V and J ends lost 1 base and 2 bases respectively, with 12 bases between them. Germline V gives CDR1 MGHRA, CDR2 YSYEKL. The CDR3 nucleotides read TGCGCCAGCAGCCAAGGTCCCGGGAGCACCTACGAGCAGTACTTC. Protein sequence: CASSQGPGSTYEQYF.

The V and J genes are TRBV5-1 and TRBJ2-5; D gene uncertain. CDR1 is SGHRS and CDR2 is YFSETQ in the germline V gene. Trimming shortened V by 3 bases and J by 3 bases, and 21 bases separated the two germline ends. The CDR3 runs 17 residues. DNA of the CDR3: TGCGCCAGCAGCTACGGGTTGCTTGGGGTTGGGGAAGAGACCCAGTACTTC. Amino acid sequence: CASSYGLLGVGEETQYF.

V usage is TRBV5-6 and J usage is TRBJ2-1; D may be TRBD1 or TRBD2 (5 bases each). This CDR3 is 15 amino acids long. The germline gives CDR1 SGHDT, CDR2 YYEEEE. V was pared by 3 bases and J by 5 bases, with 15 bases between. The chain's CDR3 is CASSSRGPGNNEQFF. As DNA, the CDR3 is TGTGCCAGCAGCTCGAGGGGACCCGGGAACAATGAGCAGTTCTTC.

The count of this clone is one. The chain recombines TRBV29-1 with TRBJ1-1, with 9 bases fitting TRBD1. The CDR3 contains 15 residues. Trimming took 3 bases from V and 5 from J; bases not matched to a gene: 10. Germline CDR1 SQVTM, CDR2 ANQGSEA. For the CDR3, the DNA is TGCAGCGTTGAGGGACGCCGACAGGGGGTGACTGAAGCTTTCTTT. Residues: CSVEGRRQGVTEAFF.

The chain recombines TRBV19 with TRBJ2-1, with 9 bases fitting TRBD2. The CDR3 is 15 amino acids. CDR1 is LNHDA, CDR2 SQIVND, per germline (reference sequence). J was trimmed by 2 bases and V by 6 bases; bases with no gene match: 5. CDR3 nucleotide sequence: TGTGCCAGTAGGTTGACTAGCGGTCCCTACAATGAGCAGTTCTTC. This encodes CASRLTSGPYNEQFF.

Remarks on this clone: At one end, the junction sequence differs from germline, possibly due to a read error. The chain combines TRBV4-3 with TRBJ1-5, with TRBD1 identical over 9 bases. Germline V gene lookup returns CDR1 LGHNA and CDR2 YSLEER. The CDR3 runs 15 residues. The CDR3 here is CASSQDTGGKQPQHF. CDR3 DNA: TGCGCCAGCAGCCAAGACACAGGGGGCAAGCAGCCCCAGCATTTT.

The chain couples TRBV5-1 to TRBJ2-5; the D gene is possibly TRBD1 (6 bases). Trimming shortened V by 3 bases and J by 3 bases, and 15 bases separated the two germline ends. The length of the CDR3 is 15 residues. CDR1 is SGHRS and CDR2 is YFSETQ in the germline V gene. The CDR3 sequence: CASSSWTVLKETQYF. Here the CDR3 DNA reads TGCGCCAGCAGCTCATGGACAGTCCTTAAAGAGACCCAGTACTTC.

In DNA, the CDR3 is TGTGCCAGCAGGTCTACAGGAGTGAAGACCCAGTACTTC. The encoded protein is CASRSTGVKTQYF. The chain couples TRBV2 to TRBJ2-5; possible D gene TRBD1, 5 bases. The CDR3 is made up of 13 amino acids. V was clipped by 6 bases and J by 6 bases, with 14 bases between them. Germline V gives CDR1 SNHLY, CDR2 FYNNEI.

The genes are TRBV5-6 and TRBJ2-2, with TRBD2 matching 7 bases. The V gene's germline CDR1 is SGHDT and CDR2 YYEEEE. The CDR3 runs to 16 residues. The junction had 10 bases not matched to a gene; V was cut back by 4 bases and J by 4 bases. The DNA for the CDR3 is TGTGCCAGCAGCAGTCGGGGAGGGCCCGTCACCGGGGAGCTGTTTTTT. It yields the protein CASSSRGGPVTGELFF.

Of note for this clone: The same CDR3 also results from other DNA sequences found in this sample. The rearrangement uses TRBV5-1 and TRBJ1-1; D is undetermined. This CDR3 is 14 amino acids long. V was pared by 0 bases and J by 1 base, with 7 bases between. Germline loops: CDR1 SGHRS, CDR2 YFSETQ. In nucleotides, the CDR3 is TGCGCCAGCAGCTTGGCCTCAGGGAACACTGAAGCTTTCTTT. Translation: CASSLASGNTEAFF.

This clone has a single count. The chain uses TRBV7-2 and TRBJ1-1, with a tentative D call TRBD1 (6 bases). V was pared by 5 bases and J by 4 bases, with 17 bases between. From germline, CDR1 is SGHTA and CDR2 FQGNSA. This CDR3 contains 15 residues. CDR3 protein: CASSHPPGGGTEAFF. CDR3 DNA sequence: TGTGCCAGCAGCCATCCGCCCGGAGGGGGCACTGAAGCTTTCTTT.

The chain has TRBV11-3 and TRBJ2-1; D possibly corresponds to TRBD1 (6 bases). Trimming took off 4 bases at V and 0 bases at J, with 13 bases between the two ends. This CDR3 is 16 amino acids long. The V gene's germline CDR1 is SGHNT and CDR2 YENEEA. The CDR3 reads CASSSSGVSSYNEQFF. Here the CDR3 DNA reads TGTGCCAGCAGCTCCTCAGGGGTGAGCTCCTACAATGAGCAGTTCTTC.

The CDR3 loop reads CASSPGLAASTDTQYF. CDR3 nucleotide sequence: TGTGCCAGCAGCCCAGGACTAGCGGCAAGCACAGATACGCAGTATTTT. The chain employs TRBV5-4 and TRBJ2-3; 10 bases match TRBD2. This CDR3 comprises 16 residues. Germline CDR1 reads SGHNT; CDR2 reads YYREEE (reference sequence). V was clipped by 4 bases and J by 0 bases; unmatched bases: 5.

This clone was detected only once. The CDR3 DNA reads TGTGCCAGCAGCCTCCGGGACAGGGGATCCCCTGCAACTAATGAAAAACTGTTTTTT. The encoded protein is CASSLRDRGSPATNEKLFF. The V gene is TRBV7-9, the J gene TRBJ1-4; 10 nucleotides agree with TRBD1. In germline, CDR1 is SEHNR, CDR2 FQNEAQ (reference sequence). Losses at the gene ends were 5 bases for V and 0 bases for J; bases not matched to a gene: 12. This CDR3 comprises 19 residues.

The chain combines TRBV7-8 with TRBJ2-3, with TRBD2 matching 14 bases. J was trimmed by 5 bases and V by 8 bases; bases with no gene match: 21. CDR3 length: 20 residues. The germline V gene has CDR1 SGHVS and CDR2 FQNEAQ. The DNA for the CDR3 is TGTGCCAGCCGCCTCAGGGGACTAGCGGGAGATAGGAAGGTACAAGATACGCAGTATTTT. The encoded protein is CASRLRGLAGDRKVQDTQYF.

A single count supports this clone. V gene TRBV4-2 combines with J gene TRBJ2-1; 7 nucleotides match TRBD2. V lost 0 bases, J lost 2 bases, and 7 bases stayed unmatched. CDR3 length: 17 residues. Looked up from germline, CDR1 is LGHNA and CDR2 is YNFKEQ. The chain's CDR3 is CASSQERSGRAYNEQFF. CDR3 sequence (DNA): TGTGCCAGCAGCCAAGAGAGGTCGGGGAGGGCCTACAATGAGCAGTTCTTC.

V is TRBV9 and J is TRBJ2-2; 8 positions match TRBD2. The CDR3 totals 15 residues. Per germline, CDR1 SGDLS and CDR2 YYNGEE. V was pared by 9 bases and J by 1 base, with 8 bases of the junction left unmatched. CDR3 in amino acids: CATRPGGMNTGELFF. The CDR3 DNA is TGTGCCACACGTCCGGGAGGGATGAACACCGGGGAGCTGTTTTTT.

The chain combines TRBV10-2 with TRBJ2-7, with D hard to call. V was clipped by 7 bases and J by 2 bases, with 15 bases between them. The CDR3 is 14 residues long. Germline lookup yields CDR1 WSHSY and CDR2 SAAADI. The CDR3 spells CASIGDNAPYEQYF. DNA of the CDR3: TGCGCCAGCATAGGAGACAACGCTCCCTACGAGCAGTACTTC.

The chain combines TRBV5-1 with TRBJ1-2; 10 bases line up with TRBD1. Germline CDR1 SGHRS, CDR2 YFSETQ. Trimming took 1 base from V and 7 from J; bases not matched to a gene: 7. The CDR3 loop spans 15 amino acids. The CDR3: CASSLSIDRGLGYTF. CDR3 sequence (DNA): TGCGCCAGCAGCTTGTCGATCGACAGGGGGCTTGGCTACACCTTC.

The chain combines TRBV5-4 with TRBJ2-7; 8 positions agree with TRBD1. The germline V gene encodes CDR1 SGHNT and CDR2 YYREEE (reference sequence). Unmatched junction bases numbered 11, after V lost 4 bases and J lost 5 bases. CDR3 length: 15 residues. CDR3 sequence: CASSRRSTGVHEQYF. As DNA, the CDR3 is TGTGCCAGCAGCCGACGATCGACAGGGGTCCACGAGCAGTACTTC.

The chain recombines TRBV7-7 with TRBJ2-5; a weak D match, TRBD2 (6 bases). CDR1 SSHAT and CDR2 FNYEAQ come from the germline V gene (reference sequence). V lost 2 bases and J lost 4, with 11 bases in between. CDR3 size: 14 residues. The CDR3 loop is CASSLNGRGETQYF. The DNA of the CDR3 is TGTGCCAGCAGCTTAAACGGGAGAGGAGAGACCCAGTACTTC. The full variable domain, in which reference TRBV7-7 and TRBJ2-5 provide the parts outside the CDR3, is GAGVSQSPRYKVTKRGQDVTLRCDPISSHATLYWYQQALGQGPEFLTYFNYEAQPDKSGLPSDRFSAERPEGSISTLTIQRTEQRDSAMYRCASSLNGRGETQYFGPGTRLLVL.

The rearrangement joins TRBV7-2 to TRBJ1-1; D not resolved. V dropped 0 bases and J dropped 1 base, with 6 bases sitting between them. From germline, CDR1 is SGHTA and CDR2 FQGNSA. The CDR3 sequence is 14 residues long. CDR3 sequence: CASSLAPKNTEAFF. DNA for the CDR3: TGTGCCAGCAGCTTAGCCCCGAAGAACACTGAAGCTTTCTTT. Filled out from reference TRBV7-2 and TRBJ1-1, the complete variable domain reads GAGVSQSPSNKVTEKGKDVELRCDPISGHTALYWYRQSLGQGLEFLIYFQGNSAPDKSGLPSDRFSAERTGGSVSTLTIQRTQQEDSAVYLCASSLAPKNTEAFFGQGTRLTVV.

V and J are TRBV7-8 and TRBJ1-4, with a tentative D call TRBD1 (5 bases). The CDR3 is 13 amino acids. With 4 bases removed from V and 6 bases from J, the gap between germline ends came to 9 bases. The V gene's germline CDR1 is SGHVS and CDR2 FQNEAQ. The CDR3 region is CASSSGRYEKLFF. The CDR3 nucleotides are TGTGCCAGCAGCTCGGGGCGTTATGAAAAACTGTTTTTT.

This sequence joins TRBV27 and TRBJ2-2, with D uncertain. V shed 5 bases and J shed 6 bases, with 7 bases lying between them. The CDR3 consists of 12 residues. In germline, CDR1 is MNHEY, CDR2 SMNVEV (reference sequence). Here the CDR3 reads CASSVHPGELFF. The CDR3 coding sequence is TGTGCCAGCAGTGTGCACCCCGGGGAGCTGTTTTTT.

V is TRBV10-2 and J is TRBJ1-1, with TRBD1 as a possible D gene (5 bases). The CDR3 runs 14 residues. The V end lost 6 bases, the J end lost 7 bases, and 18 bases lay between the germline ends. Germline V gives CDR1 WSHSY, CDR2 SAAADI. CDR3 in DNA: TGCGCCAGCAGGACCGTGGGGGGAGTTGGTGAAGCTTTCTTT. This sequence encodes CASRTVGGVGEAFF.